This is a list of T cell receptor beta chains from one sample in a study of CD8 T cells in ankylosing spondylitis. MiXCR was run by TCRdb on the 5' RACE reads, yielding one entry per CDR3 protein. The sample includes about 450,000 distinct CDR3 sequences, roughly 27% of them seen just once. Sequenced material: blood, either unsorted or a sorted T cell fraction (not recorded which). The receptors come from a male donor with ankylosing spondylitis. The CDR3 runs from the conserved cysteine through the conserved F or W. A D gene is named only where the DNA matches it firmly. Size values are once, few and many counts, or a class for expanded clones, and some rows have none.

once,TRBJ1-2,TRBV29-1,TRBD1,TGCAGCGTCGAGGATAGACAGGGTTTACCTAACTATGGCTACACCTTC,CSVEDRQGLPNYGYTF
many,TRBJ1-1,TRBV12-3/TRBV12-4,.,TGTGCCAGCAGCCTTGCTCACACTGAAGCTTTCTTT,CASSLAHTEAFF
few,TRBJ1-3,TRBV5-1,.,TGCGCCAGCAGCATTGGAGGGATCTCTGGAAACACCATATATTTT,CASSIGGISGNTIYF
few,TRBJ2-5,TRBV24-1,TRBD1,TGTGCCACCAGTGACCGTGACAGGGCCCAAGAGACCCAGTACTTC,CATSDRDRAQETQYF
.,TRBJ2-1,TRBV5-1,.,TGCGCCAGCAGCTTGGAAGGATCGACTCTGGATGAGCAGTTCTTC,CASSLEGSTLDEQFF
.,TRBJ1-2,TRBV21-1,.,TGTGCCAGCAGCAATCGGGACAGGGATAGGTCCCACTATGGCTACACCTTC,CASSNRDRDRSHYGYTF
.,TRBJ1-5,TRBV6-5,.,TGTGCCAGCAGTTACTCAGGTGGGAATCAGCCCCAGCATTTT,CASSYSGGNQPQHF
.,TRBJ1-4,TRBV7-2,.,TGTGCCAGCAGCTTATCTGGGGCTAATGAAAAACTGTTTTTT,CASSLSGANEKLFF
.,TRBJ1-1,TRBV5-5,TRBD1,TGTGCCAGCAGCTCCAGACAGGGGGCTTGGACTGAAGCTTTCTTT,CASSSRQGAWTEAFF
.,TRBJ1-1,TRBV5-6,.,TGTGCCAGCAGCTTGGTTTGGGGAAAAGCTTTCTTT,CASSLVWGKAFF
.,TRBJ2-2,TRBV10-3,TRBD2,TGTGCCATTACGACTAGCGGGAACACCGGGGAGCTGTTTTTT,CAITTSGNTGELFF
few,TRBJ1-2,TRBV12-3/TRBV12-4,TRBD1,TGTGCCAGCAGCTGGGGACAGACCTATGGCTACACCTTC,CASSWGQTYGYTF